The TCR beta chain described here comes from a study of T-cell memory formation after mild COVID-19 (dated by TCRdb to the early 2020s). Regarding the study in general: TCR sequence clusters from the two donors were found to be largely donor specific. Longitudinal TCRalpha and TCRbeta repertoire sequencing tracked T-cell clones expanding and contracting after mild COVID-19 in a couple of donors. Two young, previously healthy adult volunteers made up the cohort, one male and one female. The full study reports these points: Whether the second-wave clones peaking on day 37 were SARS-CoV-2 specific was not confirmed. Clones contracting from day 15 to 85 had balanced CD4/CD8 phenotypes, while a second wave expanding from day 15 to 37 was biased towards CD4+. Some responding clones were detected in pre-infection memory, which suggested that pre-existing cross-reactive memory T cells had joined the SARS-CoV-2 response. Contracting CD4+ clones appeared mostly in the CM and EM memory subsets, whereas CD8+ clones were enriched in EMRA. The study included only a couple of mild cases, and larger cohorts that include severe cases with pre-infection samples were judged to be necessary.

Compared with germline, V lacks 5 bases and J lacks 5 bases; bases without a gene match: 9. The CDR3 goes from the cysteine to the phenylalanine over 15 residues. Kept here is only the CDR3 DNA, which spans 45 bases and is read in frame from base 1. The germline V gene specifies MNHEY as CDR1 and SVGAGI as CDR2. Ficoll-Paque density gradient centrifugation was the method used to isolate PBMCs. As to this clonotype: It lacks a known antigen. The record has no base qualities; no much larger clone is one base away.

The sequencer listed for this sample is Illumina NovaSeq 6000. Using 5'RACE with constant-segment primers, TCRalpha and TCRbeta cDNA libraries were constructed, with sample barcodes and unique molecular identifiers added in the process. RNA was extracted from every sample with Trizol reagent. Amplification of the libraries took two PCR steps, and the second step added a second sample barcode plus Illumina TruSeq adapters. The libraries were sequenced on an Illumina NovaSeq using 2 x 150 bp paired-end reads. From the authors' description of their analysis: Reads were demultiplexed and collapsed into UMI-guided consensus sequences with migec v1.2.7. Using mixcr v2.1.11, the UMI consensuses were aligned to TRA and TRB V and J templates and assembled into clonotypes. Clonotypes were classified as expanded or contracted when called significant by both edgeR and NoisET, with noise models trained on biological replicates. For edgeR calls, the thresholds were a false discovery rate-adjusted p below 0.01 and a log2 fold-change of 1. As an exploratory analysis of dynamics, max-normalized trajectories of the 1000 most abundant clonotypes were examined by PCA with hierarchical clustering. Separately sequenced CD4+ and CD8+ repertoires were used to assign the CD4 or CD8 phenotype of responding clones. The public reads were quality trimmed at Q25 with fastp and then assembled into clones with MiXCR by TCRdb, keeping productive beta chains. Each CDR3 protein gets just one entry, which takes the most common genes and DNA from the rows behind it. The V and J calls come from TCRdb's annotation, not from the publication. In all, the sample holds a few hundred thousand distinct CDR3 sequences, and 25% to 30% of those were seen once. The top ten constitute roughly 13% of the sample.

Sequenced: PBMCs or a T cell subset sorted from them (not recorded which). This TCR was sampled from an adult woman who had mild COVID-19 (a few samples of this study predate the infection). The sample titles of this study are shuffled in the database, so cell type and time point are left out; the donor was told from shared clones. This receptor chain uses TRBV6-5 and TRBJ2-5; TRBD2 agrees with 9 junctional bases. The CDR3 protein is CASSRNAGGRETQYF. In nucleotides, the sequence is TGTGCCAGCAGTCGCAATGCGGGGGGGAGGGAGACCCAGTACTTC.